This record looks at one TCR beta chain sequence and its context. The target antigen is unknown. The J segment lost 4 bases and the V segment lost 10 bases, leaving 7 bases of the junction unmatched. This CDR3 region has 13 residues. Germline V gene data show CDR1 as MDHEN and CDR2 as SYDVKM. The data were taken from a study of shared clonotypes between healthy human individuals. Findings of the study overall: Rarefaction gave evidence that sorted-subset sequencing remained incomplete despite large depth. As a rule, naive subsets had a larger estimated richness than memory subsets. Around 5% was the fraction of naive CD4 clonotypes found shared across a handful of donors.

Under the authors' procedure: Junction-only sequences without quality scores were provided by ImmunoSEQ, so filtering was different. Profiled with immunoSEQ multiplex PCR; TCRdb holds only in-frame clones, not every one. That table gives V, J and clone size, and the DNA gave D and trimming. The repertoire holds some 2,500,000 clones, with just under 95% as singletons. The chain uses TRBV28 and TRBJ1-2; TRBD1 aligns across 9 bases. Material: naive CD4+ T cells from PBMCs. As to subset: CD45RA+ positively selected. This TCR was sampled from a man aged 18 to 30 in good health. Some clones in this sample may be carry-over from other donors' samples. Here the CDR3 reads CATRDREAYGYTF. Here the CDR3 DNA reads TGTGCCACACGGGACAGGGAAGCCTATGGCTACACCTTC.